This T cell receptor (beta chain) was sequenced for a study of molecular identifiers for immune sequencing clone quantification (dated by TCRdb to the late 2010s). In the study overall: For a replicate experiment, RNA from around 20,000 or 100,000 naive CD8 T cells was divided into five aliquots, of which four were sequenced. The study was a methods study using CD8 T cells to benchmark molecular-identifier clustering-based TCR repertoire sequencing (MIDCIRS) and TCR RNA copy counting. What the authors observed across the whole study: Clones above 20 RNA copies held over 98% of molecules in CMV-specific effector cells but under 1% in naive cells. When barcode sub-clustering was left out, chimeric consensus sequences inflated TCR diversity, with chimeras reaching as high as 47%. Naive libraries contained spiked-in Jurkat TCR RNA (around ten copies' worth), which is not part of the donor repertoire. Highly expanded clone sizes could be underestimated if identical TCR molecules share a barcode. Spiked-in Jurkat TCR RNA equivalent to a single cell was reported to be detectable even among approximately 900,000 naive CD8 T cells. Modeling gave approximately 3 recovered TCR RNA copies per cell versus about 10 by digital PCR, implying approximately 30% capture efficiency.

Counted from cysteine to phenylalanine, this CDR3 has 15 amino acids. The DNA shown is the 45-base CDR3, in frame from base 1. Libraries of naive CD8 T cells were generated from roughly 21,000 to 960,000 sorted cells, with 10%, 30% or 50% of the purified RNA used. Naive CD8 T cells were FACS-sorted as CD8+CD4-CCR7+CD45RA+ on a BD FACSAria II into RLT Plus buffer. To test detection sensitivity, Jurkat RNA equivalent to more than 9 TCR copies was spiked into samples of about 19,000-1,000,000 naive CD8 T cells. Enrichment of CD8 T cells was performed with RosetteSep CD8+ T Cell Enrichment Cocktail and Ficoll-Paque, after which ACK red cell lysis was carried out. The library was produced with PCR. Sequencing instrument: NextSeq 500. Bulk TCR libraries were made following a previously described method, with the TCR primers given in Table S5. Purification of total RNA was performed with the Qiagen AllPrep DNA/RNA kit. Before analysis, reads from multiple sequencing runs of one library were combined. The authors' analysis ran thus. Only reads with exact TCR constant sequence were kept, trimmed to 150 nt, and grouped by their 12-nt molecular barcodes. Reads within each barcode group were sub-clustered using a 15% Levenshtein threshold, and quality-weighted consensus sequences were constructed for each RNA molecule. Non-functional sequences were removed, as were lower-count sequences one edit away from another. Based on fitting two negative binomial distributions, any barcode sub-cluster with under 20% of the maximum read count was discarded. TCRdb's own reprocessing of the public reads used fastp at Q25 and MiXCR and kept productive beta chains. Records with the same CDR3 protein are collapsed into one entry carrying the most frequent genes and DNA. What appears here as the V and J calls and clone size reflects TCRdb's work, not the paper's. A total of several thousand distinct CDR3 sequences appear in this sample, 35% of them only once. About 6.7% of the sample rests with the top ten.

In the case of this clonotype: The antigen this receptor binds is unknown. One end of the junction is discordant with germline, which a read error may explain.

The V and J genes are TRBV12-3 or TRBV12-4 and TRBJ1-2, and perhaps TRBD1 as D gene, on 6 matching bases. Sequences were obtained from naive CD8+ T cells from blood, with Jurkat cell RNA spiked in. The cell subset or site label, read with the paper, signifies: FACS-sorted CD8+CD4-CCR7+CD45RA+ naive T cells. The sequence derives from a human donor in good health. Some libraries in this study had Jurkat cell RNA spiked in. At the DNA level, the sequence is TGTGCCAGCAGCTTAGAATGGGGGCGAGGCTCCGACTACACCTTC. This is translated as CASSLEWGRGSDYTF.